This record concerns one TCR beta chain sequence. Its antigen is unidentified. The sample is drawn from a study of cytomegalovirus exposure and HLA in healthy donors. Primers: 60 Vbeta forward and 13 Jbeta reverse. Profiling relied on immunoSEQ multiplex PCR, and the TCRdb table lists in-frame clones only, not all of them. The sample yields 100,000 to 120,000 clones, 75% seen once. Trimming at V came to 3 bases and at J to 5 bases, leaving 6 bases not matched to a gene. CDR3 length equals 14 residues. From germline, CDR1 is SGHKS and CDR2 YYEKEE (reference sequence). General observations from the study: Fewer N-insertions (relative to the approximately 700-donor mean) were reportedly seen in an Asian-associated ancestry cluster in a later analysis. CMV serostatus was the only recorded immune exposure for donors. Specificity for CMV antigens was confirmed in vitro for a few of the CMV-associated chains.

The receptor's source is a man aged 35 to 55 in good health and CMV-seronegative. The genes are TRBV5-5 and TRBJ1-1, with TRBD1 matching over 8 bases. The specimen sequenced was PBMCs. CDR3 DNA: TGTGCCAGCAGCTCACGGACAGGGAGAACTGAAGCTTTCTTT. It specifies CASSSRTGRTEAFF.